One and the same sample provided the 5 T cell receptor beta chains below, sequenced in a study of T-cell memory formation after mild COVID-19. MiXCR, applied by TCRdb to the 5' RACE reads, yields one record per CDR3 protein. The sample contains about 540,000 distinct CDR3 sequences, roughly 22% of which appear only once. Sequenced: PBMCs or a T cell subset sorted from them (not recorded which). Every receptor here comes from an adult woman who had mild COVID-19 (a few samples of this study predate the infection). Cell type and time point are not known.

The chain combines TRBV29-1 with TRBJ2-1; tentatively, D is TRBD2 (5 bases). The CDR3 length is 14 residues. Trimming cost V 6 bases and J 5 bases, with 17 bases left between them. Germline CDR1 reads SQVTM; CDR2 reads ANQGSEA. In DNA, the CDR3 is TGCAGCGTGCATGCGGGTCTCCAAAACAATGAGCAGTTCTTC. Translated: CSVHAGLQNNEQFF.

This clonotype was counted between two and nine times. The chain carries TRBV20-1 and TRBJ2-5, with D possibly TRBD2 on 5 matching bases. This CDR3 is built from 15 residues. CDR1 and CDR2 (germline): DFQATT, SNEGSKA (reference sequence). The ends were cut back, 0 bases at V and 0 bases at J, with 11 bases in the middle. DNA for the CDR3: TGCAGTGCTAGAGATTGGAGGACCGACCAAGAGACCCAGTACTTC. Encoded protein: CSARDWRTDQETQYF.

The genes are TRBV11-3 and TRBJ2-7; 11 bases line up with TRBD2. Looked up from germline, CDR1 is SGHNT and CDR2 is YENEEA. J was trimmed by 3 bases and V by 1 base; bases with no gene match: 8. CDR3 length: 17 amino acids. CDR3 coding DNA: TGTGCCAGCAGCTTAGTTGGCGGACTAGCGGGCGGCTACGAGCAGTACTTC. Translated, it gives CASSLVGGLAGGYEQYF.

This clonotype was counted only a few times. The genes are TRBV6-5 and TRBJ1-5; D not resolved. Germline V gives CDR1 MNHEY, CDR2 SVGAGI. Trimming pared 0 bases from V and 7 bases from J, leaving 7 bases between. CDR3 size: 13 residues. The DNA of the CDR3 is TGTGCCAGCAGTTACTCTTGGGGACAGCCCCAGCATTTT. Its translation: CASSYSWGQPQHF.

This clonotype was observed at least ten times. The rearrangement links TRBV5-1 to TRBJ2-2; no reliable D call. The CDR3 is 15 amino acids. The germline CDR1 and CDR2 sequences are SGHRS and YFSETQ. V was trimmed by 4 bases and J by 2 bases, leaving 12 bases between them. CDR3 in amino acids: CASSPGIGNTGELFF. CDR3 DNA: TGCGCCAGCAGCCCCGGTATAGGCAACACCGGGGAGCTGTTTTTT.